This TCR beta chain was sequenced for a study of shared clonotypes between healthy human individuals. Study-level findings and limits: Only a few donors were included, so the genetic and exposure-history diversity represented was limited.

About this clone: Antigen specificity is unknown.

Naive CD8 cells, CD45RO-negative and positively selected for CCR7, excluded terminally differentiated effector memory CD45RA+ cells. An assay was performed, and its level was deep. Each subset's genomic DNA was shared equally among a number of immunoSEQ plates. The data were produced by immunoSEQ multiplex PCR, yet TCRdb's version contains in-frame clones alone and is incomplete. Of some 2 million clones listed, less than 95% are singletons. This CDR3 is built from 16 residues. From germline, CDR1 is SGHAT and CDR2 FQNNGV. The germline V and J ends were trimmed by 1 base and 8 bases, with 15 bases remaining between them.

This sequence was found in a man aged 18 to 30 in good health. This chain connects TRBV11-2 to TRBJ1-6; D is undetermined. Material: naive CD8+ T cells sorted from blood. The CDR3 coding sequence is TGTGCCAGCAGCTTAGGGGCCAGCGGGCCCTATTCACCCCTCCACTTT. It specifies CASSLGASGPYSPLHF.